What follows are 9 T cell receptor beta chains derived from one specimen sequenced in a study of cytomegalovirus exposure and HLA in healthy donors. The PCR made use of 60 Vbeta and 13 Jbeta primers. Clones were sequenced by immunoSEQ multiplex PCR, and TCRdb holds only the in-frame ones, with some missing. This table has 200,000 or so clones, roughly 80% appearing once. Sequenced sample: PBMCs. The source is a woman in her twenties or thirties in good health and CMV-seropositive.

The chain employs TRBV19 and TRBJ2-7, with TRBD2 matching over 7 bases. This CDR3 has 14 amino acids. Germline V lookup: CDR1 LNHDA, CDR2 SQIVND (reference sequence). V shed 3 bases and J 4 bases; nucleotides not matched to a gene: 6. CDR3 residues: CASSMGGVEYEQYF. CDR3 coding DNA: TGTGCCAGTAGTATGGGAGGGGTCGAATACGAGCAGTACTTC.

The chain employs TRBV9 and TRBJ2-7, with 10 bases identical to TRBD2. Trimming took 2 bases from V and 4 from J; bases not matched to a gene: 9. CDR1 and CDR2 from the germline V gene are SGDLS and YYNGEE. The CDR3 contains 16 residues. The CDR3 nucleotides are TGTGCCAGCAGCGTTCGCCCCCTAGCGGGGGTGTACGAGCAGTACTTC. The encoded protein is CASSVRPLAGVYEQYF.

The rearrangement links TRBV7-9 to TRBJ1-2, with a possible D match to TRBD1 (5 bases). Germline CDR1 reads SEHNR; CDR2 reads FQNEAQ (reference sequence). Trimming stripped 3 bases from V and 7 bases from J, with 15 bases between. The CDR3 totals 14 residues. For the CDR3, the DNA is TGTGCCAGCAGCTTTTATCAGGGAGGGGCTGGCTACACCTTC. Translated: CASSFYQGGAGYTF.

The gene calls are TRBV7-2 and TRBJ2-7; D is possibly TRBD2 (5 bases). Trimming left V 5 bases short and J 9 bases short, with 20 bases between. Germline assignment: CDR1 SGHTA and CDR2 FQGNSA. The CDR3 loop spans 14 amino acids. The DNA for the CDR3 is TGTGCCAGCAGCCAGCGGCATATGGTTCTTGGGCAGTACTTC. Residues: CASSQRHMVLGQYF. The full variable domain, completed using reference TRBV7-2 and TRBJ2-7, is GAGVSQSPSNKVTEKGKDVELRCDPISGHTALYWYRQSLGQGLEFLIYFQGNSAPDKSGLPSDRFSAERTGGSVSTLTIQRTQQEDSAVYLCASSQRHMVLGQYFGPGTRLTVT.

This chain joins TRBV30 and TRBJ2-5; 12 nucleotides agree with TRBD2. Trimming at V came to 5 bases and at J to 5 bases, leaving 0 bases not matched to a gene. The CDR3 sequence is 12 residues long. Germline lookup yields CDR1 GTSNPN and CDR2 SVGIG (reference sequence). The CDR3 loop reads CAWGTSGETQYF. In DNA, the CDR3 is TGTGCCTGGGGGACTAGCGGGGAGACCCAGTACTTC.

This clone was recorded a few times. V gene TRBV10-3 combines with J gene TRBJ2-3, with a possible D match to TRBD2 (5 bases). Trimming removed 4 bases at V and 3 bases at J, with 8 bases between. This CDR3 has 13 residues. Germline V CDR1 and CDR2: ENHRY, SYGVKD. The CDR3 DNA follows: TGTGCCATCAGTGGGACGGGGACAGATACGCAGTATTTT. Translation: CAISGTGTDTQYF.

In the case of this clone: This sample also contains other DNA sequences that code for the same CDR3. The chain links TRBV7-2 to TRBJ1-2; 7 bases map to TRBD1. The CDR3 length is 13 residues. The trim removed 5 bases at V and 2 bases at J, leaving 2 bases unmatched. Germline CDR1 and CDR2: SGHTA and FQGNSA. The CDR3 nucleotides are TGTGCCAGCAGCCCGGACAGGAACTATGGCTACACCTTC. Protein: CASSPDRNYGYTF. Filled out from reference TRBV7-2 and TRBJ1-2, the complete variable domain reads GAGVSQSPSNKVTEKGKDVELRCDPISGHTALYWYRQSLGQGLEFLIYFQGNSAPDKSGLPSDRFSAERTGGSVSTLTIQRTQQEDSAVYLCASSPDRNYGYTFGSGTRLTVV.

The rearrangement links TRBV14 to TRBJ1-6; D possibly corresponds to TRBD1 (6 bases). The CDR3 has 15 residues. CDR1 is SGHDN and CDR2 is FVKESK in the germline V gene. V lost 0 bases and J lost 7, with 10 bases in between. This CDR3 reads CASSQEKRGNSPLHF. DNA for the CDR3: TGTGCCAGCAGCCAAGAAAAGAGGGGGAATTCACCCCTCCACTTT.

CDR3: CASSWTGNQPQHF. In DNA form, the CDR3 reads TGTGCCAGCAGCTGGACAGGAAATCAGCCCCAGCATTTT. The J gene is TRBJ1-5, the V gene TRBV7-2; 7 nucleotides line up with TRBD1. CDR3 length equals 13 residues. Germline V gives CDR1 SGHTA, CDR2 FQGNSA. V was pared by 4 bases and J by 4 bases, with 1 base of the junction left unmatched.